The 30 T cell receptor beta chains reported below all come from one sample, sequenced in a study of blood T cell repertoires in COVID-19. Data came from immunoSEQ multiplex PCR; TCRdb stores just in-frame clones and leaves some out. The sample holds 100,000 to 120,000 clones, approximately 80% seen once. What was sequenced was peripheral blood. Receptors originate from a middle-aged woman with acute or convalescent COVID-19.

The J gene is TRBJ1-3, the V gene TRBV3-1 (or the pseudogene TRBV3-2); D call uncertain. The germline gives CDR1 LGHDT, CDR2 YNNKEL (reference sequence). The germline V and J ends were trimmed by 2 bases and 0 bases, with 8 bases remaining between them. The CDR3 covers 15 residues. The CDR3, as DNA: TGTGCCAGCAGCCAAAGGGCGGGCTCTGGAAACACCATATATTTT. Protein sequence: CASSQRAGSGNTIYF.

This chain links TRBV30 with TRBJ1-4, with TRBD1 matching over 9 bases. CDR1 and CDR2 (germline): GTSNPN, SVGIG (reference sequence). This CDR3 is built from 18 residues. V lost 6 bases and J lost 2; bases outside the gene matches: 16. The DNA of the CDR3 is TGTGCCTGTAACCCTCCCCGGGACAGGGTTCTTACTAATGAAAAACTGTTTTTT. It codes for CACNPPRDRVLTNEKLFF.

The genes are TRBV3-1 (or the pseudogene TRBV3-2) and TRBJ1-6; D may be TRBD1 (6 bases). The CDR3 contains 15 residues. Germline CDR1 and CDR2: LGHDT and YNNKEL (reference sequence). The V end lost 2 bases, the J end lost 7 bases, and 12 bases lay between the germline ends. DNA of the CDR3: TGTGCCAGCAGCCAACAGGGGTTCCAGAATTCACCCCTCCACTTT. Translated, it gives CASSQQGFQNSPLHF.

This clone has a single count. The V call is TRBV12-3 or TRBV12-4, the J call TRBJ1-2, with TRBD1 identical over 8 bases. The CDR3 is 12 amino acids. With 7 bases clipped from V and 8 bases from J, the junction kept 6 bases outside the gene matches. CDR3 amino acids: CASTQGARGYTF. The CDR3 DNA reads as TGTGCCAGCACCCAGGGGGCGCGAGGCTACACCTTC.

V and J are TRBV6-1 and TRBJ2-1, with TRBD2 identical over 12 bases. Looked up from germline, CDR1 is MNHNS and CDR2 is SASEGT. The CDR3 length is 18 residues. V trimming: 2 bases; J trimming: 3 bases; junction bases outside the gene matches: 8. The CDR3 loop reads CASSEKLAGGRLYNEQFF. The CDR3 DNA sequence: TGTGCCAGCAGTGAAAAACTAGCGGGGGGCCGACTCTACAATGAGCAGTTCTTC.

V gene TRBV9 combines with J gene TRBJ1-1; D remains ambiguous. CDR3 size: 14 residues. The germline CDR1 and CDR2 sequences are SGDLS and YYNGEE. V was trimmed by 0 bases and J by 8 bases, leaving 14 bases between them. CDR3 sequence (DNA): TGTGCCAGCAGCGTAGGCCTACCGGGGAAGGAAGCTTTCTTT. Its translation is CASSVGLPGKEAFF.

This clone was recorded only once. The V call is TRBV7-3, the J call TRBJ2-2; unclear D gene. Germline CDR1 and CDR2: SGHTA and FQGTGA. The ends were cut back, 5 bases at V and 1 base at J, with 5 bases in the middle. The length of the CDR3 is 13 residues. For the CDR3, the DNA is TGTGCCAGCAGCCGCGGGAACACCGGGGAGCTGTTTTTT. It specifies CASSRGNTGELFF.

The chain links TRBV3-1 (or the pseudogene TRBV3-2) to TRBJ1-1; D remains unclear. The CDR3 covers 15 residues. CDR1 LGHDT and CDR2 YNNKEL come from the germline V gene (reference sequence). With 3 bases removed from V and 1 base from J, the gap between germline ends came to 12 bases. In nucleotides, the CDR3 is TGTGCCAGCAGCCAGACACCCGTAGGGAACACTGAAGCTTTCTTT. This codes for CASSQTPVGNTEAFF.

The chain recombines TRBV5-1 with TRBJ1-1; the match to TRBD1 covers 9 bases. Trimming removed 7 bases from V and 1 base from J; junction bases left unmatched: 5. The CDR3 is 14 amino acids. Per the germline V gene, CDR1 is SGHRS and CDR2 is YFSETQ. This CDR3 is CASGRTGENTEAFF. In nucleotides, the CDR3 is TGCGCCAGCGGCCGGACAGGGGAGAACACTGAAGCTTTCTTT.

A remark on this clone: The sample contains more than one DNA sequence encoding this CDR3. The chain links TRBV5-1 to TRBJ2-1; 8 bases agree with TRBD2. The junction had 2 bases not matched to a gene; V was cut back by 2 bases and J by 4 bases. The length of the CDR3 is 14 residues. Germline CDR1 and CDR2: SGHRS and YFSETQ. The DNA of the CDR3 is TGCGCCAGCAGCTTAGCGGGGGTTTACAATGAGCAGTTCTTC. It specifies CASSLAGVYNEQFF.

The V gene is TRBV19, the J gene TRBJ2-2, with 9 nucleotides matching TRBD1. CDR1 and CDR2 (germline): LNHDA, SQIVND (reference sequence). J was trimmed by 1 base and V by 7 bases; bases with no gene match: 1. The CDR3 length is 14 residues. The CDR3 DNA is TGTGCCAGTAACAGGGGGCTGAACACCGGGGAGCTGTTTTTT. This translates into CASNRGLNTGELFF.

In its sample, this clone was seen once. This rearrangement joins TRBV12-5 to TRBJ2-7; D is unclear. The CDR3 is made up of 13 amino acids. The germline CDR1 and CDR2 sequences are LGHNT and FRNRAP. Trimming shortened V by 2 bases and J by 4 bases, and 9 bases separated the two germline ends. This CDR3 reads CASGLRTSYEQYF. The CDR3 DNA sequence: TGTGCTAGTGGTTTGCGAACATCTTACGAGCAGTACTTC.

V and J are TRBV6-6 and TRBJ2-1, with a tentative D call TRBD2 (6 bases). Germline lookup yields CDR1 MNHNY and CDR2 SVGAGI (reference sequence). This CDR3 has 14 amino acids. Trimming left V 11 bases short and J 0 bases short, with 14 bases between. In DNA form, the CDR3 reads TGTGCCGTCAGGGACGGGAGCTCCTACAATGAGCAGTTCTTC. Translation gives CAVRDGSSYNEQFF.

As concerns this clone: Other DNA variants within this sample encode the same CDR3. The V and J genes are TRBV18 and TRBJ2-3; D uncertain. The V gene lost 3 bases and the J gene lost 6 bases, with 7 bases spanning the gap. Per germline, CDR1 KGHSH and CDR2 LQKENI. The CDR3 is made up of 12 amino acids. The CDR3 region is CASSPSGDTQYF. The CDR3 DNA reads TGTGCCAGCTCACCGTCTGGCGATACGCAGTATTTT.

This CDR3 reads CASSSGDRGSYEQYF. The CDR3 DNA sequence: TGCGCCAGCAGCTCAGGGGACAGGGGTAGTTACGAGCAGTACTTC. This rearrangement joins TRBV5-1 to TRBJ2-7, with 10 bases fitting TRBD1. With 3 bases clipped from V and 4 bases from J, the junction kept 7 bases outside the gene matches. CDR1 is SGHRS and CDR2 is YFSETQ in the germline V gene. The CDR3 is 15 residues long.

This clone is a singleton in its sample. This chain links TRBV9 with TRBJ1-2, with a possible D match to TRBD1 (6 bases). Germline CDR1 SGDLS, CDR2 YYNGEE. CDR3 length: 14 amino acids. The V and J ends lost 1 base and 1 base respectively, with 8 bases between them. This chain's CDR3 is CASSVTGSNYGYTF. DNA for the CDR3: TGTGCCAGCAGCGTAACAGGGAGTAACTATGGCTACACCTTC.

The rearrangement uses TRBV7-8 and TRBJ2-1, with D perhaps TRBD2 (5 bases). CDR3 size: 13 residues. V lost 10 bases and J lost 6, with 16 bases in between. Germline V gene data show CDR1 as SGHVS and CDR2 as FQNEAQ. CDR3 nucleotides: TGTGCCACCTCGTGGGCCGGAGGCAATGAGCAGTTCTTC. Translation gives CATSWAGGNEQFF. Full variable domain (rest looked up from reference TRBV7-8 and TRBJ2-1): GAGVSQSPRYKVAKRGQDVALRCDPISGHVSLFWYQQALGQGPEFLTYFQNEAQLDKSGLPSDRFFAERPEGSVSTLKIQRTQQEDSAVYLCATSWAGGNEQFFGPGTRLTVL.

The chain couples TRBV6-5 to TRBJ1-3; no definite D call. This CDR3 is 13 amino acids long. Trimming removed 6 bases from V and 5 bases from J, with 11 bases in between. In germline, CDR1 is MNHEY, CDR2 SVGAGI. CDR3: CASRPPARNTIYF. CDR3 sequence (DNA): TGTGCCAGCAGACCCCCTGCGAGAAACACCATATATTTT.

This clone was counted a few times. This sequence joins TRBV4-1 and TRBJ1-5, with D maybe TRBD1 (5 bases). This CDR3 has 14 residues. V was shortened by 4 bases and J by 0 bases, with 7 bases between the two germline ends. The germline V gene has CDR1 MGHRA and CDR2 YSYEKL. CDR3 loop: CASSLDSSNQPQHF. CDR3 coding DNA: TGCGCCAGCAGCCTAGACAGTAGCAATCAGCCCCAGCATTTT.

The chain's CDR3 is CASSYSGLYFNYGYTF. As DNA, the CDR3 is TGTGCCAGCAGTTACTCGGGACTCTACTTTAACTATGGCTACACCTTC. The chain is built from TRBV6-5 and TRBJ1-2, with TRBD1 as a possible D gene (5 bases). The CDR3 sequence is 16 residues long. The germline CDR1 and CDR2 sequences are MNHEY and SVGAGI. Trimming took 0 bases from V and 1 from J, leaving 12 bases between them.

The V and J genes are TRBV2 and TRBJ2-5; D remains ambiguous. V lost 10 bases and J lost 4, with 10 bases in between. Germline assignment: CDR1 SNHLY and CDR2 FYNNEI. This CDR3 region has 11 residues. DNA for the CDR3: TGTGCCACTTCGCCGGGAGAGACCCAGTACTTC. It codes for CATSPGETQYF.

CDR3 nucleotide sequence: TGTGCCAGCAGCTCGGGACAGGGCCGCTATGGCTACACCTTC. Encoded protein: CASSSGQGRYGYTF. This sequence joins TRBV7-9 and TRBJ1-2, with TRBD1 matching 9 bases. V lost 4 bases, J lost 4 bases, and 4 bases stayed unmatched. From germline, CDR1 is SEHNR and CDR2 FQNEAQ (reference sequence). The CDR3 spans 14 residues.

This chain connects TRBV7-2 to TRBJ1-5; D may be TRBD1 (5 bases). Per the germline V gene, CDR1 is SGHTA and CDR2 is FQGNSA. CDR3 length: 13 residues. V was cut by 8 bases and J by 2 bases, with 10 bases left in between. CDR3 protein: CASQGGGNQPQHF. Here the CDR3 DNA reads TGTGCCAGCCAGGGTGGCGGCAATCAGCCCCAGCATTTT.

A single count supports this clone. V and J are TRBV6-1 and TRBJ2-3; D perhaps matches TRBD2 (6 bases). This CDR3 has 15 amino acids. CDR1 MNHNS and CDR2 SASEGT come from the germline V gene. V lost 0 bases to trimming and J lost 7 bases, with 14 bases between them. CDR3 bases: TGTGCCAGCAGTGAAGCCGGGAGAGGGGCCTATACGCAGTATTTT. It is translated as CASSEAGRGAYTQYF.

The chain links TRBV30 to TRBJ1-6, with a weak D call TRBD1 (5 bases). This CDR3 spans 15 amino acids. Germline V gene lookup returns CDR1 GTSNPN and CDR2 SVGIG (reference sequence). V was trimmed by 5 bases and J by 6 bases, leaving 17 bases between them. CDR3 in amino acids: CAWGPIRVSNSPLHF. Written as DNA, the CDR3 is TGTGCCTGGGGACCCATCAGGGTGAGTAATTCACCCCTCCACTTT. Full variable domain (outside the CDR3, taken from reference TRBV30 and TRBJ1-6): SQTIHQWPATLVQPVGSPLSLECTVEGTSNPNLYWYRQAAGRGLQLLFYSVGIGQISSEVPQNLSASRPQDRQFILSSKKLLLSDSGFYLCAWGPIRVSNSPLHFGNGTRLTVT.

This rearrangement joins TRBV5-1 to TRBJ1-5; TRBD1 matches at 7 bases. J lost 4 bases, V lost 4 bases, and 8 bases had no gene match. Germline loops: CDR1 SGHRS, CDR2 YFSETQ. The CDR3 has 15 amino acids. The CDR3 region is CASSPGGDRNQPQHF. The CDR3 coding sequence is TGCGCCAGCAGCCCGGGCGGGGACAGAAATCAGCCCCAGCATTTT.

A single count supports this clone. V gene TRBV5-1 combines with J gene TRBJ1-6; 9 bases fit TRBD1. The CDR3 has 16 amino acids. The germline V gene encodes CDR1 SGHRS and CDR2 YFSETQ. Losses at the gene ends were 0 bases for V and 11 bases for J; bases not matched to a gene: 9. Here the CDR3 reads CASSLAVGQGLAPLHF. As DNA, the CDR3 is TGCGCCAGCAGCTTGGCCGTCGGACAGGGGCTGGCACCCCTCCACTTT.

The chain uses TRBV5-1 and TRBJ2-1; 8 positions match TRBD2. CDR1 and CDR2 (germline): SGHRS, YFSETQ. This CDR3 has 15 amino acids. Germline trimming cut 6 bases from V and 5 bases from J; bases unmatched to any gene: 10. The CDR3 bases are TGCGCCAGCAACCTACTCGCGGGGGGTCACAATGAGCAGTTCTTC. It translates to CASNLLAGGHNEQFF.

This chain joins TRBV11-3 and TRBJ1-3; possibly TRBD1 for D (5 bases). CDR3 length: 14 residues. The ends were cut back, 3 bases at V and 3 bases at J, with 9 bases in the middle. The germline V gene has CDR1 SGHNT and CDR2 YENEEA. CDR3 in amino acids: CASSLSGHGNTIYF. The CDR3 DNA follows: TGTGCCAGCAGCTTGTCAGGGCATGGAAACACCATATATTTT. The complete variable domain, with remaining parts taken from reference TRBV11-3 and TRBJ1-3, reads EAGVVQSPRYKIIEKKQPVAFWCNPISGHNTLYWYLQNLGQGPELLIRYENEEAVDDSQLPKDRFSAERLKGVDSTLKIQPAELGDSAVYLCASSLSGHGNTIYFGEGSWLTVV.

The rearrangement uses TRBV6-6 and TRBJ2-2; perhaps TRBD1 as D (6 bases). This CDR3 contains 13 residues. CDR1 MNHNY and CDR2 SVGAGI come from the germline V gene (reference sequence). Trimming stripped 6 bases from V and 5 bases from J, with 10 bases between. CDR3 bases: TGTGCCAGCAGGACCAGGGGTACCGGGGAGCTGTTTTTT. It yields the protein CASRTRGTGELFF.